The 8 T cell receptor beta chains in this list originate from one sample, sequenced in a study of blood T cell repertoires in COVID-19. Method: immunoSEQ multiplex PCR; TCRdb's copy keeps in-frame clones and lacks some. The repertoire holds about 200,000 clones, about four fifths seen once, with roughly 3.2% in the top ten. Sample: PBMCs or T cells enriched from blood (not recorded which). The origin of the receptors is a woman aged 25 to 39 who had been exposed to COVID-19.

This clone was seen only a few times. The DNA of the CDR3 is TGTGCCAGCAGCTTAGGAGTCGCTAGTCTTAATGAGCAGTTCTTC. Translating it yields CASSLGVASLNEQFF. V usage is TRBV7-2 and J usage is TRBJ2-1; the D is unclear. The V end was cut by 1 base, the J end by 7 bases, with 14 bases between. There are 15 residues in the CDR3. Looked up from germline, CDR1 is SGHTA and CDR2 is FQGNSA.

V usage is TRBV9 and J usage is TRBJ2-7; TRBD1 is a possible D gene (5 bases). Trimming shortened V by 2 bases and J by 4 bases, and 10 bases separated the two germline ends. This CDR3 contains 13 residues. Germline V lookup: CDR1 SGDLS, CDR2 YYNGEE. DNA for the CDR3: TGTGCCAGCAGCGTTCAGGGTGGGTACGAGCAGTACTTC. Translated, it gives CASSVQGGYEQYF.

CDR3 DNA: TGTGCCAGCAGCGCGACTGGGAGGATACAAGAGACCCAGTACTTC. This encodes CASSATGRIQETQYF. This chain uses TRBV5-6 with TRBJ2-5; maybe TRBD2 (6 bases). This CDR3 has 15 amino acids. The V end was cut by 4 bases, the J end by 2 bases, with 15 bases between. Germline CDR1 is SGHDT and CDR2 is YYEEEE.

The chain has TRBV4-3 and TRBJ1-4; D call uncertain. The CDR3 sequence is 13 residues long. Trimming stripped 0 bases from V and 9 bases from J, with 8 bases between. Germline lookup yields CDR1 LGHNA and CDR2 YSLEER. CDR3 sequence (DNA): TGCGCCAGCAGCCAAGACCCTCAGAAAAAACTGTTTTTT. This codes for CASSQDPQKKLFF.

The chain recombines TRBV11-2 with TRBJ2-2, with D possibly being TRBD2 (6 bases). Germline V gives CDR1 SGHAT, CDR2 FQNNGV. This CDR3 spans 13 amino acids. The ends were cut back, 5 bases at V and 6 bases at J, with 10 bases in the middle. The CDR3 region is CASSPTSAGELFF. DNA of the CDR3: TGTGCCAGCAGCCCGACTAGTGCCGGGGAGCTGTTTTTT.

The rearrangement links TRBV19 to TRBJ1-2, with D unclear. Deletions cut 5 bases from V and 1 base from J, with 11 bases between. The CDR3 is made up of 14 amino acids. CDR1 is LNHDA and CDR2 is SQIVND in the germline V gene (reference sequence). CDR3 residues: CASSGRESNYGYTF. The CDR3 DNA is TGTGCCAGTAGTGGTAGAGAAAGTAACTATGGCTACACCTTC.

The V gene is TRBV18, the J gene TRBJ1-4; D remains ambiguous. Germline CDR1 KGHSH, CDR2 LQKENI. The V end was cut by 0 bases, the J end by 4 bases, with 15 bases between. The CDR3 sequence is 17 residues long. As DNA, the CDR3 is TGTGCCAGCTCACCACCGATTTATGCGGCAGATAATGAAAAACTGTTTTTT. This sequence encodes CASSPPIYAADNEKLFF.

The V call is TRBV29-1, the J call TRBJ1-2; no definite D call. Trimming removed 6 bases from V and 4 bases from J, with 24 bases in between. Looked up from germline, CDR1 is SQVTM and CDR2 is ANQGSEA. This CDR3 has 16 residues. In DNA form, the CDR3 reads TGCAGCGTCTATACGGTGGTCCGGGGAACGGGCTATGGCTACACCTTC. Amino acid sequence: CSVYTVVRGTGYGYTF.